Shown below are 17 T cell receptor beta chains from a single sample sequenced in a study of T cells after somatic rescue of genetic block. Repertoires were generated with immunoSEQ multiplex PCR, while TCRdb's copy carries only in-frame clones and drops some. The profile covers 45,000 to 55,000 clones, with 96% appearing a single time and 0.075% to 0.095% taken by the ten largest. Sequencing was done on a sample of peripheral blood mononuclear cells (PBMCs). These receptors were taken from a child under three years old.

This chain links TRBV11-2 with TRBJ2-2, with TRBD2 matching 8 bases. Germline CDR1 and CDR2: SGHAT and FQNNGV. The CDR3 extends over 16 amino acids. The V gene end was trimmed by 1 base and the J gene end by 5 bases; junction bases not matched to a gene: 6. The CDR3: CASSLVAGLITGELFF. Here the CDR3 DNA reads TGTGCCAGCAGCTTAGTAGCGGGGCTAATTACCGGGGAGCTGTTTTTT. Complete variable domain (other parts from reference TRBV11-2 and TRBJ2-2): EAGVAQSPRYKIIEKRQSVAFWCNPISGHATLYWYQQILGQGPKLLIQFQNNGVVDDSQLPKDRFSAERLKGVDSTLKIQPAKLEDSAVYLCASSLVAGLITGELFFGEGSRLTVL.

This chain links TRBV2 with TRBJ2-5; D might be TRBD1 or TRBD2, each matching 5 bases. V lost 4 bases and J 2 bases, leaving 8 bases between the germline ends. Per the germline V gene, CDR1 is SNHLY and CDR2 is FYNNEI. This CDR3 has 13 residues. The CDR3 is CASSAEGQETQYF. CDR3 sequence (DNA): TGTGCCAGCAGTGCAGAGGGGCAAGAGACCCAGTACTTC.

V usage is TRBV7-2 and J usage is TRBJ1-5; weak D call: TRBD1 (5 bases). The germline V and J ends were trimmed by 3 bases and 5 bases, with 11 bases remaining between them. Looked up from germline, CDR1 is SGHTA and CDR2 is FQGNSA. This CDR3 has 14 amino acids. CDR3 DNA sequence: TGTGCCAGCAGCTTTCCGGGACGGGATCAGCCCCAGCATTTT. It yields the protein CASSFPGRDQPQHF.

The rearrangement links TRBV4-3 to TRBJ2-7, with D possibly TRBD1 on 5 matching bases. CDR1 is LGHNA, CDR2 YSLEER, per germline. Trimming pared 0 bases from V and 7 bases from J, leaving 13 bases between. The CDR3 is 14 residues long. CDR3 amino acids: CASSQDLAGREQYF. The CDR3 DNA reads TGCGCCAGCAGCCAAGATTTGGCAGGGCGAGAGCAGTACTTC.

The chain uses TRBV5-5 and TRBJ2-1; the D is unclear. The V end was cut by 4 bases, the J end by 5 bases, with 4 bases between. The CDR3 consists of 11 residues. Germline CDR1 is SGHKS and CDR2 is YYEKEE (reference sequence). CDR3 loop: CASSVHNEQFF. The CDR3 DNA follows: TGTGCCAGCAGCGTGCACAATGAGCAGTTCTTC. Filled out from reference TRBV5-5 and TRBJ2-1, the complete variable domain reads DAGVTQSPTHLIKTRGQQVTLRCSPISGHKSVSWYQQVLGQGPQFIFQYYEKEERGRGNFPDRFSARQFPNYSSELNVNALLLGDSALYLCASSVHNEQFFGPGTRLTVL.

This sequence joins TRBV18 and TRBJ2-3, with 9 bases fitting TRBD2. From germline, CDR1 is KGHSH and CDR2 LQKENI. Losses at the gene ends were 2 bases for V and 0 bases for J; bases not matched to a gene: 3. The CDR3 has 16 amino acids. CDR3: CASSPITSGSTDTQYF. The DNA of the CDR3 is TGTGCCAGCTCACCAATAACTAGCGGGAGCACAGATACGCAGTATTTT.

V is TRBV4-1 and J is TRBJ1-5, with a possible D match to TRBD1 (6 bases). V was trimmed by 0 bases and J by 7 bases, leaving 19 bases between them. Per germline, CDR1 MGHRA and CDR2 YSYEKL. The CDR3 has 17 amino acids. CDR3 protein: CASSQDWPLDGGQPQHF. The DNA of the CDR3 is TGCGCCAGCAGCCAAGATTGGCCCTTGGACGGGGGCCAGCCCCAGCATTTT.

The CDR3 protein is CASSRDRGQPQHF. CDR3 in DNA: TGTGCCAGCAGCCGGGACAGGGGGCAGCCCCAGCATTTT. V usage is TRBV11-3 and J usage is TRBJ1-5, with 11 bases that match TRBD1. J lost 7 bases, V lost 5 bases, and 1 base had no gene match. The CDR3 runs 13 residues. In germline, CDR1 is SGHNT, CDR2 YENEEA.

In its sample, this clone was seen once. V and J are TRBV7-2 and TRBJ2-5; TRBD1 is a possible D gene (6 bases). V gave up 5 bases and J gave up 5 bases, with 12 bases separating them. The CDR3 totals 13 residues. CDR1 SGHTA and CDR2 FQGNSA come from the germline V gene. The DNA for the CDR3 is TGTGCCAGCAGCCGGTACAGGGACGAGACCCAGTACTTC. Protein product: CASSRYRDETQYF.

The chain links TRBV5-1 to TRBJ2-2; D may be TRBD1 or TRBD2 (5 bases each). Trimming removed 4 bases from V and 0 bases from J, with 13 bases in between. Germline V gene lookup returns CDR1 SGHRS and CDR2 YFSETQ. The CDR3 sequence is 16 residues long. CDR3 region: CASSLKGPPNTGELFF. CDR3 nucleotides: TGCGCCAGCAGCCTTAAGGGACCCCCGAACACCGGGGAGCTGTTTTTT.

The chain employs TRBV10-3 and TRBJ2-7, with 8 bases lining up with TRBD2. CDR3 size: 13 residues. Germline CDR1 ENHRY, CDR2 SYGVKD. The V and J ends lost 4 bases and 4 bases, in that order; junction bases with no gene match: 3. The CDR3 nucleotides are TGTGCCATCAGTGGACTAGCGTGGTACGAGCAGTACTTC. This codes for CAISGLAWYEQYF.

The chain recombines TRBV10-3 with TRBJ2-3; D is possibly TRBD1 (6 bases). The CDR3 totals 15 residues. V lost 0 bases and J lost 1, with 8 bases in between. Germline-derived CDR1 and CDR2 are ENHRY and SYGVKD. The CDR3 protein is CAISESRTGTDTQYF. The CDR3 DNA reads TGTGCCATCAGTGAGTCGCGGACAGGCACAGATACGCAGTATTTT.

This clone was picked up one time. The V and J genes are TRBV2 and TRBJ1-3; D ambiguous. From germline, CDR1 is SNHLY and CDR2 FYNNEI. The length of the CDR3 is 15 residues. With 0 bases removed from V and 8 bases from J, the gap between germline ends came to 14 bases. This CDR3 is CASSEAPHQTHTIYF. The CDR3 nucleotides read TGTGCCAGCAGTGAAGCCCCCCACCAAACACACACCATATATTTT.

The J gene is TRBJ2-3, the V gene TRBV7-3; 10 nucleotides line up with TRBD2. The CDR3 sequence is 15 residues long. After removal of 2 bases from V and 3 bases from J, the junction contained 2 bases not matched to a gene. Germline loops: CDR1 SGHTA, CDR2 FQGTGA. This chain's CDR3 is CASSLAGLATDTQYF. CDR3 bases: TGTGCCAGCAGCTTAGCGGGACTAGCGACAGATACGCAGTATTTT.

The genes are TRBV7-9 and TRBJ2-1; D might be TRBD2 (5 bases). The CDR3 loop spans 15 amino acids. Between the trimmed V and J ends, which lost 1 base and 9 bases, there was a span of 16 bases. CDR1 is SEHNR and CDR2 is FQNEAQ in the germline V gene (reference sequence). The CDR3 nucleotides read TGTGCCAGCAGCTTAGTGTTACGGGGTCGTAGTGAGCAGTTCTTC. Translated, it gives CASSLVLRGRSEQFF.

The chain carries TRBV28 and TRBJ2-5; 7 bases agree with TRBD1. Germline CDR1 MDHEN, CDR2 SYDVKM. The length of the CDR3 is 12 residues. With 3 bases clipped from V and 11 bases from J, the junction kept 6 bases outside the gene matches. The CDR3 region is CASSFRGTEQYF. CDR3 sequence (DNA): TGTGCCAGCAGTTTCAGGGGGACGGAGCAGTACTTC.

The CDR3 region has the DNA TGTGCCTGGAGTCAGGGAAACACCATATATTTT. Translated, it gives CAWSQGNTIYF. V usage is TRBV30 and J usage is TRBJ1-3; no reliable D call. The germline V gene has CDR1 GTSNPN and CDR2 SVGIG (reference sequence). V lost 2 bases and J 4 bases, leaving 3 bases between the germline ends. This CDR3 region has 11 residues.